This T cell receptor beta chain was recovered during a study of blood T cell repertoires in COVID-19. The V gene's germline CDR1 is GTSNPN and CDR2 SVGIG (reference sequence). CDR3 size: 14 residues. The V end lost 5 bases, the J end lost 4 bases, and 14 bases lay between the germline ends. Original methodology: Estimation of nucleated cell counts relied on the amplification of reference gene primers. Measured with immunoSEQ multiplex PCR; TCRdb has only the in-frame clones, and not every one. D and trimming were read from the DNA, whereas the V and J calls and clone size are those reported in that table. The sample comprises 90,000 or so clones, approximately 87% of which are singletons, and about 15% rests with the top ten.

This sequence was found in a human donor in a cohort sampled during active COVID-19. V gene TRBV30 combines with J gene TRBJ1-4, with D hard to call. The sequenced material came from peripheral blood. The CDR3 bases are TGTGCCTGGTGGGGAGGGCTTAATAATGAAAAACTGTTTTTT. This gives the protein CAWWGGLNNEKLFF.